Listed here are 25 T cell receptor beta chains from one sample, sequenced in a study of blood T cells in healthy people across ages. A J-beta primer mix and a sample-barcoded 5' primer were used in a second PCR of about 7 to 12 cycles. One entry per CDR3 protein, called by TCRdb with MiXCR from the 5' RACE reads. The data contain 1 million or so distinct CDR3 sequences, under 30% of them singletons. These data are also associated with another study on T cells of mothers and their children.

Material: blood. Receptor source: a girl aged 2-9 years in good health.

This clonotype was counted a few times. V and J are TRBV18 and TRBJ1-2, with D tentatively TRBD1 (5 bases). Between the trimmed V and J ends, which lost 0 bases and 6 bases, there was a span of 14 bases. This CDR3 is 15 amino acids long. Germline CDR1 reads KGHSH; CDR2 reads LQKENI. CDR3 in amino acids: CASSPPRGTDHGYTF. CDR3 nucleotides: TGTGCCAGCTCACCACCAAGGGGCACAGACCATGGCTACACCTTC.

A few counts support this clonotype. V usage is TRBV15 and J usage is TRBJ1-1; no clear D gene. The CDR3 has 15 amino acids. Deletions cut 0 bases from V and 6 bases from J, with 14 bases between. In germline, CDR1 is LNHNV, CDR2 YYDKDF (reference sequence). CDR3 region: CATSRDLATFSEAFF. The CDR3 DNA is TGTGCCACCAGCAGAGATCTGGCGACATTTTCTGAAGCTTTCTTT.

There are a few counts of this clonotype. The chain is built from TRBV6-4 and TRBJ2-1; 7 bases are a match to TRBD2. The CDR3 runs to 14 residues. V was pared by 3 bases and J by 6 bases, with 5 bases of the junction left unmatched. Looked up from germline, CDR1 is MRHNA and CDR2 is SNTAGT. This CDR3 reads CASSEWGGFNEQFF. The CDR3 DNA is TGTGCCAGCAGTGAATGGGGGGGGTTCAATGAGCAGTTCTTC.

The DNA of the CDR3 is TGCGCCAGCAGCAGTATAGTGTCCGATAAATACAATGAGCAGTTCTTC. Its translation is CASSSIVSDKYNEQFF. The V gene is TRBV4-3, the J gene TRBJ2-1, with D uncertain. V gave up 5 bases and J gave up 4 bases, with 18 bases separating them. The length of the CDR3 is 16 residues. Germline CDR1 reads LGHNA; CDR2 reads YSLEER.

This clonotype was recorded once. The chain has TRBV5-1 and TRBJ2-1; D assignment may be TRBD1 or TRBD2 (6 bases each). This CDR3 has 16 amino acids. The V end was cut by 7 bases, the J end by 3 bases, with 20 bases between. Germline V gene data show CDR1 as SGHRS and CDR2 as YFSETQ. CDR3 DNA: TGCGCCAGCTTCATGGGGGGACAATCCTACTACAATGAGCAGTTCTTC. Translation gives CASFMGGQSYYNEQFF.

The chain joins TRBV12-3 or TRBV12-4 to TRBJ2-5, with TRBD2 identical over 7 bases. With V trimmed by 1 base and J by 4 bases, 3 bases remained unmatched. The CDR3 runs 14 residues. The CDR3: CASSLGLARETQYF. The CDR3 region has the DNA TGTGCCAGCAGTTTAGGACTAGCTCGAGAGACCCAGTACTTC.

V is TRBV2 and J is TRBJ1-2; a weak D match, TRBD1 (5 bases). The CDR3 has 15 residues. Germline V gives CDR1 SNHLY, CDR2 FYNNEI. Trimming cost V 2 bases and J 7 bases, with 17 bases left between them. The CDR3 DNA sequence: TGTGCCAGCAGTGAAAATTGGAGGGGTGCGAGTGGCTACACCTTC. Amino acid sequence: CASSENWRGASGYTF.

The chain employs TRBV29-1 and TRBJ2-7; possibly TRBD1 or TRBD2 for D (5 bases each). V gave up 7 bases and J gave up 0 bases, with 13 bases separating them. From germline, CDR1 is SQVTM and CDR2 ANQGSEA. The CDR3 has 13 amino acids. The CDR3 DNA reads as TGCAGCGCTAAGTGGGACCTCTCCTACGAGCAGTACTTC. Protein product: CSAKWDLSYEQYF.

The rearrangement uses TRBV29-1 and TRBJ2-1; 10 nucleotides align to TRBD2. The CDR3 totals 14 residues. Losses at the gene ends were 5 bases for V and 7 bases for J; bases not matched to a gene: 8. CDR1 SQVTM and CDR2 ANQGSEA come from the germline V gene. CDR3 sequence (DNA): TGCAGCGTTCAACTAGCGGGATCTCTAAATGAGCAGTTCTTC. This encodes CSVQLAGSLNEQFF.

The rearrangement links TRBV29-1 to TRBJ2-4, with 7 bases identical to TRBD1. J gave up 7 bases and V 7 bases, and 10 bases lay outside the gene matches. Germline CDR1 is SQVTM and CDR2 is ANQGSEA. The CDR3 is 13 residues long. CDR3 sequence: CSGSGQSDNIQYF. Written as DNA, the CDR3 is TGCAGCGGTTCGGGACAGAGTGACAACATTCAGTACTTC.

This clonotype has just a few counts. The rearrangement links TRBV11-2 to TRBJ2-1; a weak D match, TRBD1 (6 bases). The germline V gene has CDR1 SGHAT and CDR2 FQNNGV. The V end lost 5 bases, the J end lost 7 bases, and 21 bases lay between the germline ends. The CDR3 runs to 16 residues. As DNA, the CDR3 is TGTGCCAGCAGCCCTCCAGGGGTCGACAACGGGAATGAGCAGTTCTTC. Its translation: CASSPPGVDNGNEQFF.

This chain joins TRBV15 and TRBJ2-4; tentative D call: TRBD2 (5 bases). CDR1 and CDR2 from the germline V gene are LNHNV and YYDKDF (reference sequence). Deletions cut 3 bases from V and 2 bases from J, with 14 bases between. CDR3 size: 16 residues. This chain's CDR3 is CATSSTPGGTKNIQYF. DNA for the CDR3: TGTGCCACCAGCAGTACCCCAGGAGGAACCAAAAACATTCAGTACTTC.

This chain links TRBV20-1 with TRBJ2-5, with TRBD2 as a possible D gene (6 bases). This CDR3 region has 13 residues. Germline CDR1 DFQATT, CDR2 SNEGSKA (reference sequence). Trimming pared 5 bases from V and 5 bases from J, leaving 15 bases between. Here the CDR3 reads CSAAATSGETQYF. CDR3 in DNA: TGCAGTGCTGCCGCGACTAGTGGGGAGACCCAGTACTTC.

The chain joins TRBV6-5 to TRBJ1-4, with D possibly TRBD1 on 5 matching bases. Germline V gene data show CDR1 as MNHEY and CDR2 as SVGAGI. V was clipped by 1 base and J by 7 bases, with 13 bases between them. This CDR3 spans 15 amino acids. The CDR3 bases are TGTGCCAGCAGTTACTTCGGGGGGGAAGGTGAAAAACTGTTTTTT. This gives the protein CASSYFGGEGEKLFF.

This clonotype appeared a few times. This sequence joins TRBV29-1 and TRBJ1-6, with D unresolved. With 6 bases removed from V and 5 bases from J, the gap between germline ends came to 14 bases. Germline CDR1 reads SQVTM; CDR2 reads ANQGSEA. This CDR3 has 14 amino acids. The DNA for the CDR3 is TGCAGCGTAGGGCTACCGGGAAATAATTCACCCCTCCACTTT. Residues: CSVGLPGNNSPLHF. Drawing the rest from reference TRBV29-1 and TRBJ1-6, the complete variable domain is SAVISQKPSRDICQRGTSLTIQCQVDSQVTMMFWYRQQPGQSLTLIATANQGSEATYESGFVIDKFPISRPNLTFSTLTVSNMSPEDSSIYLCSVGLPGNNSPLHFGNGTRLTVT.

This clonotype was detected only a few times. This chain links TRBV20-1 with TRBJ2-7; maybe TRBD2 (5 bases). The CDR3 is 11 amino acids. Germline loops: CDR1 DFQATT, CDR2 SNEGSKA (reference sequence). Trimming left V 5 bases short and J 3 bases short, with 8 bases between. The CDR3 is CSAGGDYEQYF. As DNA, the CDR3 is TGCAGTGCTGGAGGCGACTACGAGCAGTACTTC.

This clonotype was recorded a few times. The V gene is TRBV6-5, the J gene TRBJ2-2, with D perhaps being TRBD1 or TRBD2 (5 bases each). Germline values: CDR1 MNHEY, CDR2 SVGAGI. V lost 0 bases to trimming and J lost 8 bases, with 13 bases between them. CDR3 length equals 15 residues. The CDR3 protein is CASSYSLKGRGELFF. In DNA, the CDR3 is TGTGCCAGCAGTTACTCATTAAAGGGACGAGGGGAGCTGTTTTTT.

This clonotype has just a few counts. V is TRBV20-1 and J is TRBJ2-5; D perhaps matches TRBD2 (5 bases). Per germline, CDR1 DFQATT and CDR2 SNEGSKA (reference sequence). Trimming took off 0 bases at V and 4 bases at J, with 15 bases between the two ends. The CDR3 has 15 residues. CDR3 in amino acids: CSAREGRGPGETQYF. The CDR3 coding sequence is TGCAGTGCTAGAGAGGGGAGAGGGCCTGGAGAGACCCAGTACTTC.

This clonotype was detected only once. A single base separates this from a much larger clone, so it may be a read error. The V call is TRBV7-8, the J call TRBJ2-3, with D maybe TRBD1 (6 bases). The CDR3 has 15 residues. The V and J ends lost 1 base and 5 bases respectively, with 13 bases between them. CDR1 and CDR2 from the germline V gene are SGHVS and FQNEAQ. The CDR3: CASSLERGTIDTQYF. The CDR3 DNA reads as TGTGCCAGCAGCTTAGAACGAGGGACAATAGATACGCAGTATTTT.

Only a few counts were recorded for this clonotype. The V gene is TRBV18, the J gene TRBJ1-1, with D unclear. The ends were cut back, 4 bases at V and 4 bases at J, with 13 bases in the middle. Germline CDR1 KGHSH, CDR2 LQKENI. This CDR3 spans 14 amino acids. This CDR3 is CASSQAAMATEAFF. The CDR3 DNA reads as TGTGCCAGCTCACAAGCCGCCATGGCCACTGAAGCTTTCTTT.

J is TRBJ1-3 and V is TRBV20-1, with D perhaps matching TRBD1 (5 bases). Germline V gene lookup returns CDR1 DFQATT and CDR2 SNEGSKA (reference sequence). The CDR3 is made up of 12 amino acids. The V gene lost 6 bases and the J gene lost 3 bases, with 9 bases spanning the gap. For the CDR3, the DNA is TGCAGTGCCCCACAGGTTGGAAACACCATATATTTT. Translating it yields CSAPQVGNTIYF.

This clonotype came up a few times. The chain is built from TRBV11-2 and TRBJ2-4; no reliable D call. The V gene's germline CDR1 is SGHAT and CDR2 FQNNGV. The ends were cut back, 5 bases at V and 1 base at J, with 18 bases in the middle. This CDR3 has 17 residues. CDR3: CASSRTPILGAKNIQYF. CDR3 DNA: TGTGCCAGCAGCCGCACCCCAATCCTTGGGGCCAAAAACATTCAGTACTTC.

This clonotype has just a few counts. Germline and junction disagree at one end, which may indicate a read error. The chain employs TRBV16 and TRBJ2-7, with TRBD1 as a possible D gene (6 bases). From germline, CDR1 is KGHSY and CDR2 FQNENV. CDR3 length: 16 amino acids. Here the CDR3 DNA reads TGTGCCAGCAGCCAATCAAGGCAGGGGAGCTCCTACGAGCAGTGCTTC. As protein: CASSQSRQGSSYEQCF.

This clonotype was detected only a few times. The chain joins TRBV20-1 to TRBJ2-1; TRBD2 is a possible D gene (6 bases). Trimming shortened V by 0 bases and J by 6 bases, and 9 bases separated the two germline ends. The CDR3 sequence is 13 residues long. The germline V gene encodes CDR1 DFQATT and CDR2 SNEGSKA (reference sequence). The CDR3 protein is CSARDPGANEQFF. DNA for the CDR3: TGCAGTGCTAGAGATCCGGGAGCCAATGAGCAGTTCTTC.

This clonotype was seen a few times. The chain is built from TRBV11-2 and TRBJ2-7; D remains ambiguous. The length of the CDR3 is 14 residues. CDR1 and CDR2 from the germline V gene are SGHAT and FQNNGV. V was cut by 1 base and J by 4 bases, with 11 bases left in between. The DNA of the CDR3 is TGTGCCAGCAGCTTAGCCGGACCCGAGTACGAGCAGTACTTC. Translating it yields CASSLAGPEYEQYF.